The 9 T cell receptor beta chains below were found in one sample sequenced in a study of sequential checkpoint blockade in melanoma. Assay used: immunoSEQ multiplex PCR; TCRdb lists only in-frame clones, some missing. The data contain 15,000 to 20,000 clones, roughly 70% of them singletons. The treatment is: randomized to nivolumab then ipilimumab (arm A) or the reverse (arm B). This specimen was CD8+ T cells sorted from blood (inferred from file names), taken from a patient given nivolumab and ipilimumab in sequence. These receptors all stem from a human donor with melanoma.

The rearrangement links TRBV30 to TRBJ1-6; D uncertain. Trimming pared 1 base from V and 7 bases from J, leaving 8 bases between. This CDR3 spans 13 amino acids. CDR1 is GTSNPN, CDR2 SVGIG, per germline (reference sequence). The CDR3 nucleotides are TGTGCCTGGAGTGGGGAGACCAATTCACCCCTCCACTTT. This translates into CAWSGETNSPLHF.

V and J are TRBV5-4 and TRBJ2-7, with TRBD1 matching 11 bases. Trimming cost V 2 bases and J 3 bases; bases outside gene matches: 4. CDR1 is SGHNT, CDR2 YYREEE, per germline (reference sequence). The CDR3 is made up of 15 amino acids. The CDR3: CASSFFGTGGYEQYF. The CDR3 bases are TGTGCCAGCAGCTTCTTCGGGACAGGGGGCTACGAGCAGTACTTC.

This chain connects TRBV4-1 to TRBJ2-2; D ambiguous. The CDR3 has 13 residues. Per the germline V gene, CDR1 is MGHRA and CDR2 is YSYEKL. V lost 4 bases to trimming and J lost 5 bases, with 8 bases between them. Here the CDR3 reads CASSPDTTGELFF. DNA for the CDR3: TGCGCCAGCAGCCCCGACACTACCGGGGAGCTGTTTTTT.

This clone occurred once. This sequence joins TRBV6-5 and TRBJ2-2; D is undetermined. The length of the CDR3 is 13 residues. V gave up 4 bases and J gave up 7 bases, with 10 bases separating them. Per the germline V gene, CDR1 is MNHEY and CDR2 is SVGAGI. The CDR3 here is CASSFDLDGELFF. The CDR3 DNA follows: TGTGCCAGCAGTTTCGACTTGGACGGGGAGCTGTTTTTT.

This clone has more than one count but fewer than ten. The V gene is TRBV6-5, the J gene TRBJ1-2; weak D call: TRBD1 (6 bases). This CDR3 is 13 amino acids long. The V gene lost 2 bases and the J gene lost 2 bases, with 6 bases spanning the gap. In germline, CDR1 is MNHEY, CDR2 SVGAGI. Here the CDR3 DNA reads TGTGCCAGCAGTTACGGACAGAACTATGGCTACACCTTC. Its translation is CASSYGQNYGYTF.

The chain has TRBV4-3 and TRBJ1-5; D unclear. The germline CDR1 and CDR2 sequences are LGHNA and YSLEER. This CDR3 is 15 amino acids long. V lost 0 bases and J 5 bases, leaving 11 bases between the germline ends. CDR3: CASSQDHGLDQPQHF. The CDR3, as DNA: TGCGCCAGCAGCCAAGATCACGGACTGGATCAGCCCCAGCATTTT.

DNA of the CDR3: TGTGCCAGTAGTATGAAGCCCGGACAGGGCTCAGCTTTCTTT. Amino acid sequence: CASSMKPGQGSAFF. The V and J genes are TRBV19 and TRBJ1-1, with 8 bases matching TRBD1. In germline, CDR1 is LNHDA, CDR2 SQIVND (reference sequence). CDR3 length: 14 residues. After removal of 3 bases from V and 10 bases from J, the junction contained 10 bases not matched to a gene.

The chain recombines TRBV6-5 with TRBJ1-6, with D possibly matching TRBD1 (5 bases). CDR3 length: 13 residues. Germline CDR1 MNHEY, CDR2 SVGAGI. Trimming took off 7 bases at V and 10 bases at J, with 14 bases between the two ends. The CDR3 sequence: CASTTTGGSPLHF. CDR3 bases: TGTGCCAGCACCACTACGGGGGGGTCACCCCTCCACTTT.

V gene TRBV27 combines with J gene TRBJ2-3, with D hard to call. This CDR3 has 17 amino acids. V was shortened by 2 bases and J by 0 bases, with 15 bases between the two germline ends. CDR1 and CDR2 from the germline V gene are MNHEY and SMNVEV (reference sequence). The CDR3 is CASSLRARSPSTDTQYF. The CDR3, as DNA: TGTGCCAGCAGTTTAAGAGCGCGCTCACCGAGCACAGATACGCAGTATTTT.